This T cell receptor beta chain appears in the sequencing data of a study of T cell responses to AZD1222 COVID-19 vaccine. Clones were sequenced by immunoSEQ multiplex PCR, and TCRdb holds only the in-frame ones, with some missing. Its table records about 140,000 clones. This CDR3 has 13 residues. Germline CDR1 SGHRS, CDR2 YFSETQ. V was pared by 0 bases and J by 4 bases, with 5 bases between. Sequencing was performed on peripheral blood. V and J are TRBV5-1 and TRBJ1-3, with D unclear. The TCR originated in an adult in good health. The CDR3 DNA reads as TGCGCCAGCAGCTTGGCCTTAGGAAACACCATATATTTT. Protein sequence: CASSLALGNTIYF.